This T cell receptor (beta chain) emerged from a study of shared clonotypes between healthy human individuals. Study-wide findings and caveats: Roughly 4.6% of naive CD4 clonotypes were common to a few donors. Larger estimated richness was generally seen in naive subsets than in memory subsets.

V lost 5 bases and J lost 0; bases outside the gene matches: 3. CDR1 is SGHTA and CDR2 is FQGNSA in the germline V gene. This CDR3 spans 15 amino acids. A word on this clone: As yet, its antigen is unknown. This specimen includes other DNA sequences encoding the same CDR3.

Generated by immunoSEQ multiplex PCR, the TCRdb table keeps only in-frame clones and is missing some. The sample comprises 1.5 million to 1.9 million clones, roughly 98% of which are singletons, and approximately 0.44% rests with the top ten. The TCR was taken from a man aged 25-45 years in good health. Sequenced sample: naive CD4+ T cells sorted from blood. The subset was: CD45RA+ positively selected. V is TRBV7-2 and J is TRBJ2-2; 7 bases fit TRBD1. Written as DNA, the CDR3 is TGTGCCAGCAGCCCAGACAGGGCGAACACCGGGGAGCTGTTTTTT. Its protein product is CASSPDRANTGELFF.